This T cell receptor (beta chain) came from a study of blood T cell repertoires in COVID-19. CDR3 size: 14 residues. With 4 bases clipped from V and 5 bases from J, the junction kept 6 bases outside the gene matches. Germline CDR1 SGHRS, CDR2 YFSETQ. Method: immunoSEQ multiplex PCR; TCRdb's copy keeps in-frame clones and lacks some. The sample yields 310,000 or so clones, 70% to 90% seen once. This clone came up once. The TCR was taken from a middle-aged woman who had recovered from COVID-19. This chain connects TRBV5-1 to TRBJ1-2; 9 nucleotides match TRBD1. Sequenced material: PBMCs or T cells enriched from blood (not recorded which). The CDR3 coding sequence is TGCGCCAGCAGCCCAGGGACAGGGACTTATGGCTACACCTTC. It is translated as CASSPGTGTYGYTF. Drawing the rest from reference TRBV5-1 and TRBJ1-2, the complete variable domain is KAGVTQTPRYLIKTRGQQVTLSCSPISGHRSVSWYQQTPGQGLQFLFEYFSETQRNKGNFPGRFSGRQFSNSRSEMNVSTLELGDSALYLCASSPGTGTYGYTFGSGTRLTVV.